The sequence of this T cell receptor (beta chain) was determined in a study of T cell clonality in common variable immunodeficiency. Study results and limitations: Shared TCRbeta clones were fewer between CVID subjects than controls. CVID patient heterogeneity limited repertoire-clinical complication correlations. The cause of increased CVID clonality remains unclear without subpopulation sequencing. Reportedly, TCR beta sequences from common variable immunodeficiency showed fewer deletions and N-nucleotide insertions.

The CDR3 contains 15 residues. V lost 4 bases to trimming and J lost 4 bases; unmatched junction nucleotides: 8. Germline loops: CDR1 ENHRY, CDR2 SYGVKD. Generated by immunoSEQ multiplex PCR, the TCRdb table keeps only in-frame clones and is missing some. The sample yields about 37,000 clones, without any singletons. This clone was found many times. What it binds is unknown. The CDR3 extends 3 residues past the end of the read, so its final part is completed from the germline J gene. Sequencing was performed on peripheral blood mononuclear cells. This TCR derives from a person aged 18 to 70 in good health. The chain combines TRBV10-3 with TRBJ2-5, with 8 bases fitting TRBD1. CDR3 bases read: TGTGCCATCAGTGTAGGACAGGGTTTTGGAGAGACC. Translated: CAISVGQGFGET. The entire CDR3 is CAISVGQGFGETQYF.